Below, 2 T cell receptor beta chains from the same sample are listed, as sequenced in a study of OX40 agonist ivuxolimab in advanced cancers. Some clones are missing from TCRdb's copy, which holds only in-frame ones; the method was immunoSEQ multiplex PCR. The repertoire consists of 40,000 or so clones, with 88% occurring once and the leading ten covering about 12%. The sequences come from CD4+ or CD8+ T cells sorted from blood, collected in a trial of the OX40 agonist ivuxolimab. Receptors were obtained from an adult with an advanced solid tumor such as melanoma, head and neck, liver or kidney cancer.

The rearrangement joins TRBV23-1 to TRBJ2-2; a weak D match, TRBD1 (5 bases). TRBV23-1 is designated an ORF whose function remains uncertain. Trimming removed 0 bases at V and 1 base at J, with 12 bases between. This CDR3 region has 17 residues. The CDR3 reads CASSQSVRTKNTGELFF. The CDR3 bases are TGCGCCAGCAGTCAATCTGTGCGGACAAAGAACACCGGGGAGCTGTTTTTT.

The rearrangement uses TRBV7-9 and TRBJ2-7, with TRBD1 as a possible D gene (5 bases). Germline CDR1 SEHNR, CDR2 FQNEAQ (reference sequence). The CDR3 contains 13 residues. Trimming took 6 bases from V and 0 from J, leaving 9 bases between them. CDR3 sequence (DNA): TGTGCCAGCAGACGACAGAGCTCCTACGAGCAGTACTTC. Translation: CASRRQSSYEQYF.